Detailed here is one T cell receptor (beta chain). Its specificity is unknown. This sample is drawn from a study of human versus mouse CDR3 diversity and MHC coevolution. Regarding the study as a whole: Humans had the largest estimated TCR beta repertoire, about 1.5 million clonotypes. Compared with mice, human CDR3s carried more deletions and insertions on average. The lowest clonal inequality scores came from most of the three human donors.

Germline V gene data show CDR1 as SQVTM and CDR2 as ANQGSEA. J was trimmed by 6 bases and V by 6 bases; bases with no gene match: 2. The CDR3 consists of 12 residues. Generated by immunoSEQ multiplex PCR, the TCRdb table keeps only in-frame clones and is missing some. The table includes about 81,000 clones, over 85% detected once. Sorting isolated naive CD4 T cells lacking CD45RO and expressing CD62L. This TCR derives from a person aged 30 to 69 in good health. The source material was naive CD4+ T cells from blood. Subset reported: CD45RO-negative CD62L-positive naive CD4 T cells. The V call is TRBV29-1, the J call TRBJ2-2; 9 nucleotides line up with TRBD1. The CDR3 spells CSVGQGPGELFF. The CDR3 nucleotides read TGCAGCGTCGGACAGGGGCCCGGGGAGCTGTTTTTT.